The T cell receptor beta chain described here comes from a study of blood T cell repertoires in COVID-19. Study-wide context: Donors in the United States, Italy and Spain gave samples during acute or convalescent COVID-19. From T cells, B-cell-depleted T cells, or PBMCs came the material, which was cDNA or gDNA.

Authors' data handling: Counts of nucleated cells, estimated from reference gene primer amplification, were obtained. Repertoires were generated with immunoSEQ multiplex PCR, while TCRdb's copy carries only in-frame clones and drops some. V, J and clone size are taken as reported in that table, and D and trimming were inferred from the DNA itself. Of approximately 150,000 clones listed, about four fifths are singletons. This clone has just one count. CDR3 size: 15 residues. Trimming shortened V by 5 bases and J by 8 bases, and 21 bases separated the two germline ends. In germline, CDR1 is MDHEN, CDR2 SYDVKM.

Sequencing input: peripheral blood. The V call is TRBV28, the J call TRBJ1-2, with D possibly TRBD1 on 5 matching bases. This receptor was obtained from a man in his 70s who had recovered from COVID-19. For the CDR3, the DNA is TGTGCCAGCAGTACAATTTTAGGCGGGACCGAGGGCTACACCTTC. This sequence encodes CASSTILGGTEGYTF.